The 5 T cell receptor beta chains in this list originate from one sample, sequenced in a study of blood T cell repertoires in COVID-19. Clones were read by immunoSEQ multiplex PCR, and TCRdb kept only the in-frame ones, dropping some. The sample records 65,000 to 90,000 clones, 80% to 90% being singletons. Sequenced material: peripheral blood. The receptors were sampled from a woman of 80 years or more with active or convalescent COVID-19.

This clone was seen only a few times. As DNA, the CDR3 is TGTGCCAGCAGCCTTTTGGGACAGGGGAACTATGGCTACACCTTC. This sequence encodes CASSLLGQGNYGYTF. The J gene is TRBJ1-2, the V gene TRBV5-8, with 10 nucleotides matching TRBD1. V was clipped by 4 bases and J by 2 bases; unmatched bases: 5. CDR1 is SGHTS, CDR2 YDEGEE, per germline. The CDR3 has 15 residues. Variable domain in full (rest from reference TRBV5-8 and TRBJ1-2): EAGVTQSPTHLIKTRGQQATLRCSPISGHTSVYWYQQALGLGLQFLLWYDEGEERNRGNFPPRFSGRQFPNYSSELNVNALELEDSALYLCASSLLGQGNYGYTFGSGTRLTVV.

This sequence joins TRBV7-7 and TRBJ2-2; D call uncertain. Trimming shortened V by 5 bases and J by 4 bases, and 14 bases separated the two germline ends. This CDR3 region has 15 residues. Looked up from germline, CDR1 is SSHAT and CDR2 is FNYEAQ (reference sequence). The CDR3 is CASSPTPGGTGELFF. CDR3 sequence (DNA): TGTGCCAGCAGCCCGACCCCAGGTGGCACCGGGGAGCTGTTTTTT.

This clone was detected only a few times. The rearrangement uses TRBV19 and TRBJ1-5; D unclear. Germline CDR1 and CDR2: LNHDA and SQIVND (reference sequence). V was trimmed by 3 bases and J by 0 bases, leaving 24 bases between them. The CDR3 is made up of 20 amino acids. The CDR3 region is CASSIPWYRGREVSNQPQHF. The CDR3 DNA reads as TGTGCCAGTAGTATTCCCTGGTACCGGGGTAGGGAAGTTAGCAATCAGCCCCAGCATTTT.

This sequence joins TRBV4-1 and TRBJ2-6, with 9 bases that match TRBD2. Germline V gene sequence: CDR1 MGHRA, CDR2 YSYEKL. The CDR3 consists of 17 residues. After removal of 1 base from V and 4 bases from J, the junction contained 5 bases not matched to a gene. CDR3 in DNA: TGCGCCAGCAGCCAAGCCAGCGGGGGGAGCGGGGCCAACGTCCTGACTTTC. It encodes CASSQASGGSGANVLTF.

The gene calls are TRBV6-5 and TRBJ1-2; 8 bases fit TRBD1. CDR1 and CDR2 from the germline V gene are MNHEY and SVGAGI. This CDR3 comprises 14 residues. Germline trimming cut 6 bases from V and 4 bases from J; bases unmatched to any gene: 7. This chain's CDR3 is CASRLQGAGYGYTF. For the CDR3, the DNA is TGTGCCAGCAGGCTTCAGGGGGCTGGCTATGGCTACACCTTC.